Listed here are 26 T cell receptor beta chains from one sample, sequenced in a study of T cells in Graves' hyperthyroidism and ophthalmopathy. TCR beta CDR3 regions were amplified from RNA. First-round RT-PCR of the TCR CDR3 relied on the HTBI primer set. TCRdb used MiXCR to reprocess the multiplex PCR reads, holding one entry per CDR3 protein. In the table there are 500,000 to 650,000 distinct CDR3 sequences, under 20% of which are singletons. The source material was blood. The receptors were gathered from a woman between 18 and 30 years old with Graves' ophthalmopathy.

On this clonotype: Just one base apart from a much larger clone, this may be a read error. The chain recombines TRBV10-3 with TRBJ2-7; possible D gene TRBD2, 6 bases. Germline V lookup: CDR1 ENHRY, CDR2 SYGVKD. The CDR3 loop spans 12 amino acids. As DNA, the CDR3 is TGTGCCACCGTCGGGGGATCCTACAAGCAGTACTTC. Encoded protein: CATVGGSYKQYF.

The chain links TRBV5-1 to TRBJ2-5, with 9 bases matching TRBD2. This CDR3 has 12 amino acids. V lost 7 bases to trimming and J lost 4 bases; unmatched junction nucleotides: 2. Germline V lookup: CDR1 SGHRS, CDR2 YFSETQ. For the CDR3, the DNA is TGCGCCAGCCGGCGGGAGGGAGAGACCCAGTACTTC. Amino acid sequence: CASRREGETQYF.

The gene calls are TRBV20-1 and TRBJ1-2; D is uncertain. V was clipped by 0 bases and J by 1 base, with 12 bases between them. The germline CDR1 and CDR2 sequences are DFQATT and SNEGSKA (reference sequence). The CDR3 covers 15 residues. The CDR3 DNA reads TGCAGTGCTAGAGAGCCCTTCACGGTTAACTATGGCTACACCTTC. Translated: CSAREPFTVNYGYTF.

The chain couples TRBV19 to TRBJ1-5, with D uncertain. V dropped 6 bases and J dropped 5 bases, with 11 bases sitting between them. Germline CDR1 LNHDA, CDR2 SQIVND (reference sequence). CDR3 length: 13 residues. This chain's CDR3 is CASSEGEDQPQHF. The CDR3 DNA is TGTGCCAGTAGCGAGGGTGAGGATCAGCCCCAGCATTTT.

This clonotype appeared many times. The J gene is TRBJ2-5, the V gene TRBV6-1; D tentatively reads TRBD1 or TRBD2 (5 bases each). CDR1 MNHNS and CDR2 SASEGT come from the germline V gene. CDR3 length equals 14 residues. V was clipped by 6 bases and J by 5 bases, with 16 bases between them. DNA for the CDR3: TGTGCCAGCAGCGGTGATCTAGCAGGGGAGACCCAGTACTTC. Translated: CASSGDLAGETQYF.

V is TRBV6-6 and J is TRBJ2-2, with a weak D call TRBD1 (5 bases). Germline V gives CDR1 MNHNY, CDR2 SVGAGI (reference sequence). CDR3 length: 16 residues. Trimming removed 2 bases from V and 5 bases from J, with 15 bases in between. CDR3 DNA: TGTGCCAGCAGTTACCCCCTTCGAAGGGGTACCGGGGAGCTGTTTTTT. As protein: CASSYPLRRGTGELFF.

This chain links TRBV3-1 with TRBJ2-1; no reliable D call. With 0 bases removed from V and 0 bases from J, the gap between germline ends came to 18 bases. From germline, CDR1 is LGHDT and CDR2 YNNKEL (reference sequence). This CDR3 comprises 19 residues. The CDR3 nucleotides read TGTGCCAGCAGCCAAGATGTCACGGGTAGAGGTGTCTCCTACAATGAGCAGTTCTTC. The encoded protein is CASSQDVTGRGVSYNEQFF.

The chain recombines TRBV4-2 with TRBJ2-7; a possible D gene is TRBD2 (5 bases). V was cut by 0 bases and J by 5 bases, with 11 bases left in between. The CDR3 loop spans 14 amino acids. Germline CDR1 is LGHNA and CDR2 is YNFKEQ. The CDR3 loop is CASSQEDSGDEQYF. CDR3 DNA: TGTGCCAGCAGCCAAGAGGATTCCGGGGACGAGCAGTACTTC.

This clonotype was observed a handful of times. The V call is TRBV24-1, the J call TRBJ2-5; the D gene could be TRBD1 or TRBD2 (5 bases each). Germline CDR1 reads KGHDR; CDR2 reads SFDVKD. V lost 4 bases and J 3 bases, leaving 11 bases between the germline ends. The CDR3 is 14 amino acids. CDR3 loop: CATSEGRIEETQYF. CDR3 nucleotide sequence: TGTGCCACCAGTGAGGGACGCATCGAAGAGACCCAGTACTTC.

The chain combines TRBV14 with TRBJ1-2, with TRBD1 identical over 8 bases. Germline values: CDR1 SGHDN, CDR2 FVKESK. V was pared by 0 bases and J by 9 bases, with 6 bases of the junction left unmatched. The CDR3 is 14 amino acids. CDR3 loop: CASSQDRTGLSYTF. As DNA, the CDR3 is TGTGCCAGCAGCCAAGATCGGACAGGGCTCAGCTACACCTTC.

This clonotype is a singleton in its sample. The junction does not match germline at one end; this may be a read error. This chain connects TRBV7-7 to TRBJ2-1, with 9 bases that match TRBD1. Germline V gene lookup returns CDR1 SSHAT and CDR2 FNYEAQ (reference sequence). This CDR3 has 16 amino acids. The CDR3 sequence: CASSLRGQGTGDEQFF. Written as DNA, the CDR3 is TGTGCTAGCAGCTTAAGGGGACAGGGCACCGGGGATGAGCAGTTCTTC.

This clonotype has more than one count but fewer than ten. The chain is built from TRBV12-3 or TRBV12-4 and TRBJ2-7; D call uncertain. The CDR3 is made up of 14 amino acids. V lost 1 base to trimming and J lost 0 bases, with 7 bases between them. This CDR3 is CASSLGHPSYEQYF. The CDR3 nucleotides read TGTGCCAGCAGTTTAGGACATCCCTCCTACGAGCAGTACTTC.

In this sample, this clonotype turned up many times. The J gene is TRBJ1-5, the V gene TRBV30, with 10 bases lining up with TRBD1. Germline V gives CDR1 GTSNPN, CDR2 SVGIG (reference sequence). The CDR3 is 14 amino acids. V trimming: 2 bases; J trimming: 5 bases; junction bases outside the gene matches: 3. As DNA, the CDR3 is TGTGCCTGGAGTACCGGGACAGGGGATCAGCCCCAGCATTTT. Amino acids: CAWSTGTGDQPQHF.

This clonotype appeared a single time. V is TRBV19 and J is TRBJ2-3; TRBD2 matches 8 bases. Germline-derived CDR1 and CDR2 are LNHDA and SQIVND (reference sequence). The junction had 7 bases not matched to a gene; V was cut back by 4 bases and J by 4 bases. This CDR3 has 15 amino acids. Here the CDR3 reads CASSKTAGVADTQYF. CDR3 sequence (DNA): TGTGCCAGTAGTAAGACAGCGGGAGTTGCAGATACGCAGTATTTT.

Points on this clonotype: One end of the junction does not line up with germline, which may come from a read error. This chain uses TRBV3-1 with TRBJ2-5, with D perhaps being TRBD1 or TRBD2 (6 bases each). Germline V gene data show CDR1 as LGHDT and CDR2 as YNNKEL (reference sequence). The CDR3 covers 18 residues. The CDR3 sequence is CASSQDLGSFRGQEAQYF. CDR3 nucleotide sequence: TGTGCCAGCAGCCAAGATCTAGGGTCCTTTCGGGGGCAAGAGGCCCAGTACTTC.

Ten or more counts support this clonotype. The chain joins TRBV27 to TRBJ2-1; 11 bases agree with TRBD1. The germline CDR1 and CDR2 sequences are MNHEY and SMNVEV (reference sequence). The trim removed 6 bases at V and 6 bases at J, leaving 7 bases unmatched. This CDR3 comprises 15 residues. CDR3 nucleotide sequence: TGTGCCAGCAGGGCCTCCGGGACAGGGGGCAATGAGCAGTTCTTC. It yields the protein CASRASGTGGNEQFF.

J is TRBJ2-7 and V is TRBV20-1; the match to TRBD2 covers 11 bases. The CDR3 covers 18 residues. The J segment lost 4 bases and the V segment lost 0 bases, leaving 14 bases of the junction unmatched. Germline V CDR1 and CDR2: DFQATT, SNEGSKA (reference sequence). This chain's CDR3 is CSARDPTSGNTPWYEQYF. The CDR3 bases are TGCAGTGCTAGAGATCCGACTAGCGGGAATACGCCCTGGTACGAGCAGTACTTC.

This clonotype showed up many times. The chain has TRBV18 and TRBJ2-3; 12 positions match TRBD1. V lost 3 bases, J lost 6 bases, and 10 bases stayed unmatched. The CDR3 extends over 17 amino acids. Germline V gives CDR1 KGHSH, CDR2 LQKENI. CDR3 sequence reads: CASSPRSGTGGSDTQYF. DNA of the CDR3: TGTGCCAGCTCACCCCGATCCGGGACAGGGGGCTCGGATACGCAGTATTTT.

The genes are TRBV5-1 and TRBJ2-7, with TRBD2 matching over 15 bases. CDR1 and CDR2 (germline): SGHRS, YFSETQ. The V and J ends lost 0 bases and 1 base, in that order; junction bases with no gene match: 5. This CDR3 region has 18 residues. This CDR3 reads CASSLGGLAGGGSYEQYF. The CDR3 coding sequence is TGCGCCAGCAGCTTGGGGGGACTAGCGGGGGGCGGTTCCTACGAGCAGTACTTC.

At least ten counts were recorded for this clonotype. The rearrangement links TRBV28 to TRBJ1-1; D remains unclear. Trimming cost V 2 bases and J 1 base, with 5 bases left between them. The CDR3 is 13 residues long. The germline CDR1 and CDR2 sequences are MDHEN and SYDVKM. The chain's CDR3 is CASSLPRNTEAFF. CDR3 nucleotides: TGTGCCAGCAGTTTACCACGGAACACTGAAGCTTTCTTT.

Regarding this clonotype: It is likely a read error, because the conserved phenylalanine at the end of the CDR3 is missing. The chain has TRBV12-3 or TRBV12-4 and TRBJ1-5; D is perhaps TRBD1 (6 bases). V was cut by 5 bases and J by 2 bases, with 7 bases left in between. This CDR3 comprises 13 residues. The CDR3 nucleotides are TGTGCCAGCAGTCCAGGGGGCAATCAGCCCCAGCATTCT. Encoded protein: CASSPGGNQPQHS.

This clonotype came up many times. The chain joins TRBV30 to TRBJ1-3; D is possibly TRBD1 (5 bases). The V end was cut by 0 bases, the J end by 0 bases, with 9 bases between. CDR3 length: 15 residues. Germline loops: CDR1 GTSNPN, CDR2 SVGIG (reference sequence). The CDR3 DNA follows: TGTGCCTGGAGTGTAGGGGTTCGCTCTGGAAACACCATATATTTT. This translates into CAWSVGVRSGNTIYF.

This clonotype was found many times. V is TRBV7-3 and J is TRBJ2-1; 10 bases align to TRBD2. Trimming at V came to 6 bases and at J to 7 bases, leaving 12 bases not matched to a gene. Germline V gene lookup returns CDR1 SGHTA and CDR2 FQGTGA. This CDR3 spans 16 amino acids. Here the CDR3 reads CASSPILGLALNEQFF. CDR3 DNA: TGTGCCAGCAGTCCCATTCTGGGACTAGCGTTGAATGAGCAGTTCTTC. The entire variable domain, with the rest obtained from reference TRBV7-3 and TRBJ2-1, is as follows: GAGVSQTPSNKVTEKGKYVELRCDPISGHTALYWYRQSLGQGPEFLIYFQGTGAADDSGLPNDRFFAVRPEGSVSTLKIQRTERGDSAVYLCASSPILGLALNEQFFGPGTRLTVL.

This clonotype came up many times. J is TRBJ2-3 and V is TRBV29-1; TRBD2 matches 11 bases. The CDR3 extends over 14 amino acids. In germline, CDR1 is SQVTM, CDR2 ANQGSEA. V shed 4 bases, J shed 6 bases, and the junction held 6 bases outside the gene matches. DNA for the CDR3: TGCAGCGTTGGACTAGCGGGATCCCTCGATACGCAGTATTTT. It codes for CSVGLAGSLDTQYF.

The chain combines TRBV5-5 with TRBJ2-5; D remains unclear. Germline values: CDR1 SGHKS, CDR2 YYEKEE (reference sequence). The V and J ends lost 5 bases and 5 bases respectively, with 10 bases between them. The CDR3 extends over 12 amino acids. In DNA, the CDR3 is TGTGCCAGCAGGGGAATCGACGAGACCCAGTACTTC. Translated, it gives CASRGIDETQYF.

This clonotype was picked up one time. This chain links TRBV9 with TRBJ1-6; a weak D match, TRBD1 (6 bases). The germline V gene encodes CDR1 SGDLS and CDR2 YYNGEE. V gave up 3 bases and J gave up 10 bases, with 17 bases separating them. The CDR3 spans 15 residues. The CDR3 sequence: CASSARQDLGSPLHF. DNA of the CDR3: TGTGCCAGCAGCGCCCGACAGGATTTGGGGTCACCCCTCCACTTT.